This TCR beta chain was sequenced for a study of blood T cell repertoires in COVID-19. Study summary: COVID-19 samples, acute and convalescent, were from the United States, Italy and Spain. The analysed material was cDNA or gDNA that came from T cells, B-cell-depleted T cells, or PBMCs.

Original data processing: Using reference gene primer amplification, nucleated cell counts were estimated. The assay was immunoSEQ multiplex PCR, and TCRdb's table has in-frame clones only and misses some. V, J and clone size are those of that table, while D and trimming were read from the DNA. The sample shows approximately 65,000 clones, just over 85% of them seen only once. Trimming at V came to 3 bases and at J to 7 bases, leaving 12 bases not matched to a gene. CDR3 length equals 17 residues. The origin of this receptor is a man in his forties or fifties with acute or convalescent COVID-19. Sequenced material: peripheral blood. V is TRBV23-1 and J is TRBJ1-5; 10 nucleotides align to TRBD1. TRBV23-1 is an open reading frame whose function is uncertain. DNA for the CDR3: TGCGCCAGCAGTCAGCCTTTGTGGACAGGGGGTAGACAGCCCCAGCATTTT. As protein: CASSQPLWTGGRQPQHF.